These T cell receptor beta chains were read from a single sample in a study of CD8+CD57+ T cells in acquired aplastic anemia. TCRdb re-called the reads through MiXCR, storing one row per CDR3 protein. The sample holds hundreds of thousands of distinct CDR3 sequences; under 40% are singletons and the top ten take approximately 0.82%. The sample comprised sorted CD4+, CD8+, or CD8+CD57+ T cells (not recorded which) from PBMCs. Receptor source: a human donor with aplastic anemia. Each CDR3 is given with its conserved first and last residue. D genes are given only for firm matches. Rows give clone size only sometimes, using once, few, many, or a class for an expanded clone.

j_gene,abundance,v_gene,d_gene,CDR3aa,CDR3nt
TRBJ2-1,NA,TRBV4-3,TRBD2,CASSLFSGGASNEQFF,TGCGCCAGCAGCCTCTTTAGCGGGGGGGCCTCCAATGAGCAGTTCTTC
TRBJ2-7,many,TRBV2,NA,CASTRTNYEQYF,TGTGCCAGCACCCGGACAAACTACGAGCAGTACTTC
TRBJ1-3,NA,TRBV7-2,NA,CASSFEGNTIYF,TGTGCCAGCAGCTTTGAGGGAAACACCATATATTTT
TRBJ2-5,few,TRBV6-1,NA,CASSESPSRGDQYF,TGTGCCAGCAGTGAATCGCCGTCCAGAGGGGACCAGTACTTC
TRBJ2-7,NA,TRBV24-1,NA,CATSASHTGTREQYF,TGTGCCACCAGTGCTAGCCACACAGGGACGAGGGAGCAGTACTTC
TRBJ2-6,many,TRBV4-3,NA,CASSQAGHTISGANVLTF,TGCGCCAGCAGCCAAGCGGGACATACGATCTCTGGGGCCAACGTCCTGACTTTC
TRBJ1-2,NA,TRBV9,NA,CASSPRGQAHGYTF,TGTGCCAGCTCACCCCGGGGCCAGGCCCATGGCTACACCTTC
TRBJ2-6,few,TRBV25-1,TRBD1,CASSDLPGQGYGANVLTF,TGTGCCAGCAGTGATCTTCCGGGACAGGGCTACGGGGCCAACGTCCTGACTTTC
TRBJ1-6,NA,TRBV25-1,TRBD1,CASSVGTGRGTLHF,TGTGCCAGCAGTGTCGGGACAGGGAGGGGGACCCTCCACTTT
TRBJ2-7,few,TRBV7-6,TRBD1,CASSSSTGTDPKKRTYEQYF,TGTGCCAGCAGCTCCTCGACCGGGACAGACCCAAAAAAGCGCACCTACGAGCAGTACTTC
TRBJ2-1,NA,TRBV19,TRBD2,CASSIGLAGVWAYNEQLF,TGTGCCAGTAGTATAGGGCTAGCGGGAGTGTGGGCCTACAATGAGCAGCTCTTC
TRBJ2-4,few,TRBV2,TRBD2,CASSVELAGAKNIQYF,TGTGCCAGCAGTGTAGAACTAGCGGGAGCCAAAAACATTCAGTACTTC
TRBJ2-2,NA,TRBV20-1,NA,CSARALTSWSEELFF,TGCAGTGCTAGAGCTCTGACTAGTTGGTCCGAGGAGCTGTTTTTT
TRBJ2-3,NA,TRBV7-7,TRBD2,CASSTTSGGFGDTQYF,TGCGCCAGCAGTACGACTAGCGGGGGGTTTGGAGATACGCAGTATTTT
TRBJ1-4,few,TRBV19,TRBD1,CASSQPGQRNEKLFF,TGCGCCAGCAGCCAACCGGGACAGCGAAATGAAAAACTGTTTTTT
TRBJ2-7,many,TRBV5-1,TRBD1,CASSLAGQDYEQYF,TGCGCCAGCAGCTTGGCGGGACAGGACTACGAGCAGTACTTC
TRBJ1-2,many,TRBV12-3/TRBV12-4,NA,CASSFNGRDWNGYTF,TGTGCCAGCAGTTTCAATGGACGGGACTGGAATGGCTACACCTTC
TRBJ2-2,NA,TRBV19,NA,CATSGLALKTGELFF,TGTGCCACCTCTGGGCTAGCGCTGAAGACCGGGGAGCTGTTTTTT
TRBJ2-3,NA,TRBV24-1,TRBD2,CATSVSGAGVGDTQYF,TGTGCCACCAGCGTCTCGGGAGCGGGAGTCGGAGATACGCAGTATTTT
TRBJ1-1,NA,TRBV20-1,NA,CSARIGGQNTEAFF,TGCAGTGCTAGGATTGGCGGCCAGAACACTGAAGCTTTCTTT
TRBJ1-5,NA,TRBV12-5,TRBD1,CASAGTAGQPQHF,TGTGCTAGTGCTGGGACAGCCGGGCAGCCCCAGCATTTT
TRBJ2-7,many,TRBV25-1,NA,CASSEPAGGEQYF,TGTGCCAGCAGTGAACCCGCCGGAGGGGAACAGTACTTC
TRBJ1-2,many,TRBV5-1,NA,CASSLDGGNYGYTF,TGCGCCAGCAGCCTCGACGGGGGCAACTATGGCTACACCTTC
TRBJ2-7,NA,TRBV2,NA,CASSYSISWTEIYEQYF,TGTGCCAGCAGTTACTCGATTAGTTGGACAGAGATCTACGAGCAGTACTTC
TRBJ1-6,NA,TRBV19,TRBD1,CASTQINRGSPLHF,TGTGCCAGTACCCAAATCAACAGGGGTTCACCCCTCCACTTT
TRBJ2-7,NA,TRBV7-9,NA,CASSVLQDEQYF,TGTGCCAGCAGCGTGCTCCAGGACGAGCAGTACTTC
TRBJ1-1,NA,TRBV7-2,NA,CASRSGQRLTEAFF,TGTGCCAGCAGATCTGGACAGAGGTTGACTGAAGCTTTCTTT
TRBJ1-1,many,TRBV19,NA,CASSTTGPEAFF,TGTGCCAGTAGTACGACAGGACCTGAAGCTTTCTTT
TRBJ1-1,few,TRBV2,NA,CASSGGTSGSTEAFF,TGTGCCAGCAGCGGCGGGACTAGCGGGAGCACTGAAGCTTTCTTT
TRBJ2-7,many,TRBV28,NA,CASSLQGHEQYF,TGTGCCAGCAGTTTGCAGGGGCACGAGCAGTACTTC
TRBJ1-1,NA,TRBV20-1,NA,CSARGGRGMNTEAFF,TGCAGTGCTAGAGGAGGGAGAGGAATGAACACTGAAGCTTTCTTT
TRBJ1-1,many,TRBV10-3,TRBD1,CAISEGQGGQGTEAFF,TGTGCCATCAGTGAAGGACAGGGCGGGCAGGGCACTGAAGCTTTCTTT
TRBJ1-5,few,TRBV4-1,TRBD1,CASSQDRDRERPQHF,TGCGCCAGCAGCCAAGACAGGGACAGGGAGAGGCCCCAGCATTTT
TRBJ2-1,NA,TRBV5-1,TRBD2,CASSLGSGSSYNEQFF,TGCGCCAGCAGCTTGGGTAGCGGGAGTTCCTACAATGAGCAGTTCTTC
TRBJ1-4,NA,TRBV11-2,NA,CASSPGTRATNEKLLF,TGTGCCAGCAGTCCCGGGACAAGGGCAACTAATGAAAAACTGCTTTTT
TRBJ2-1,NA,TRBV19,NA,CASGIIGGLGNEQFF,TGTGCCAGTGGTATAATCGGCGGACTGGGCAATGAGCAGTTCTTC
TRBJ2-7,NA,TRBV5-1,NA,CASSLAGRRTDEQYF,TGCGCCAGCAGCTTGGCGGGTCGGCGGACCGACGAGCAGTACTTC
TRBJ2-7,once,TRBV5-1,TRBD2,CASSLVGTSGVSSYEQYF,TGCGCCAGCAGCTTGGTGGGGACTAGCGGGGTGTCCTCCTACGAGCAGTACTTC
TRBJ2-7,few,TRBV19,TRBD1,CASSIGGQGSYEQYF,TGTGCCAGTAGTATTGGGGGACAGGGTTCCTACGAGCAGTACTTC
TRBJ1-6,NA,TRBV9,NA,CASSVKDGINNSPLHF,TGTGCCAGCAGCGTGAAAGACGGAATTAACAATTCACCCCTCCACTTT
TRBJ1-2,NA,TRBV29-1,NA,CSIRGHGYTF,TGCAGCATCAGGGGCCATGGCTACACCTTC
TRBJ2-7,many,TRBV11-2,NA,CASSNWGNGRNEQYF,TGTGCCAGCAGCAACTGGGGAAATGGCCGGAACGAGCAGTACTTC
TRBJ1-6,few,TRBV5-5,NA,CASSLELAGYNSPLHF,TGTGCCAGCAGCTTGGAGTTAGCAGGATATAATTCACCCCTCCACTTT
TRBJ2-1,NA,TRBV2,NA,CASRLVGEQFF,TGTGCCAGCCGACTGGTAGGCGAGCAGTTCTTC
TRBJ1-2,many,TRBV9,TRBD1,CASSALGTVYGYTF,TGTGCCAGCAGCGCCCTCGGGACAGTCTATGGCTACACCTTC
TRBJ1-2,NA,TRBV5-4,NA,CASSFVVAGGAYGYTF,TGTGCCAGCAGCTTCGTCGTCGCTGGGGGCGCTTATGGCTACACCTTC
TRBJ2-1,NA,TRBV11-2,NA,CASSLQLVHYNEQFF,TGTGCCAGCAGCTTACAACTAGTGCATTACAATGAGCAGTTCTTC
TRBJ2-7,NA,TRBV5-4,NA,CASSSRTAQFYEQYF,TGTGCCAGCAGCTCACGGACAGCCCAATTCTACGAGCAGTACTTC
TRBJ1-2,many,TRBV20-1,NA,CSARTDNNYGYTF,TGCAGTGCTAGGACAGACAATAACTATGGCTACACCTTC
TRBJ1-2,many,TRBV10-3,TRBD1,CATMGQGYGYTF,TGTGCCACTATGGGACAGGGCTATGGCTACACCTTC
TRBJ2-7,once,TRBV15,NA,CATSRLPRDQFYEQYF,TGTGCCACCAGCAGGTTACCCCGGGACCAGTTCTACGAGCAGTACTTC
TRBJ2-7,NA,TRBV5-1,TRBD2,CASSLNSAGMGYEQYF,TGCGCCAGCAGCCTTAATTCAGCGGGAATGGGTTACGAGCAGTACTTC
TRBJ2-1,NA,TRBV2,NA,CASGAEGDNEWFF,TGTGCCAGCGGGGCAGAAGGGGACAATGAGTGGTTCTTC